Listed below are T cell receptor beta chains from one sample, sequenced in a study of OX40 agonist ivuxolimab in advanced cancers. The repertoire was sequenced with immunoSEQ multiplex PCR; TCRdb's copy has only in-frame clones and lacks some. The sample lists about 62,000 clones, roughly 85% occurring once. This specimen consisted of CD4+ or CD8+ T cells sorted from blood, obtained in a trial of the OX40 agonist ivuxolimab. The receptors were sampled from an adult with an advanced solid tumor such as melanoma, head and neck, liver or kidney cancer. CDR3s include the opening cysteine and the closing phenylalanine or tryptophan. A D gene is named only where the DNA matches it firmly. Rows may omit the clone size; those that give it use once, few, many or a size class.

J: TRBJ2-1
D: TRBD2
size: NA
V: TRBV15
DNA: TGTGCCACCAGCAGGTCGAGCGGGGGGAGCGATGAGCAGTTCTTC
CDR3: CATSRSSGGSDEQFF

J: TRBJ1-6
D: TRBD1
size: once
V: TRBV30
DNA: TGTGCCTGGAGTGGGGGGACAGATAATTCACCCCTCCACTTT
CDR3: CAWSGGTDNSPLHF

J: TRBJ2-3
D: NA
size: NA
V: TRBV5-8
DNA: TGTGCCAGCAGCTTGCGCCTTTTGACAGATACGCAGTATTTT
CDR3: CASSLRLLTDTQYF

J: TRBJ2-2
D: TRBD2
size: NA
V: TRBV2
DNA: TGTGCCAGAGGGACTAGCGGGATTAACACCGGGGAGCTGTTTTTT
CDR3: CARGTSGINTGELFF

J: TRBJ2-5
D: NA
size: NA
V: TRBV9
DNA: TGTGCCAGCAGCGTTTCTCCGAAAGAGACCCAGTACTTC
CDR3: CASSVSPKETQYF

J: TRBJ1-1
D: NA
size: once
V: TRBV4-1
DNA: TGCGCCAGCAGCCAAAAACTGGACAGTGAAGCTTTCTTT
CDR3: CASSQKLDSEAFF

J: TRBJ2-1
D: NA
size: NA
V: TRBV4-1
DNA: TGCGCCAGCAGCCAAGGGGACGGGCCGCCGAATGAGCAGTTCTTC
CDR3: CASSQGDGPPNEQFF

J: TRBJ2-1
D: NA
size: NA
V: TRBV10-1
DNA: TGCGCCAGCAGTGAGTCTGGTGCCGGGGAGCAGTTCTTC
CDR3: CASSESGAGEQFF

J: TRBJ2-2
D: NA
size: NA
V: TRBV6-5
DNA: TGTGCCAGCAGTTACTCCGGACAGTTAAACACCGGGGAGCTGTTTTTT
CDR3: CASSYSGQLNTGELFF

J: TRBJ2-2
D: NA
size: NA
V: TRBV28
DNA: TGTGCCAGCAACCCCGATGGACTCGGGACCCCTGGAGGGACCGGGGAGCTGTTTTTT
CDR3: CASNPDGLGTPGGTGELFF

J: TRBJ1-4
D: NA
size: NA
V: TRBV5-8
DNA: TGTGCCAGCAGCTTAACAGGGATTCCTGAAAAACTGTTTTTT
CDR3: CASSLTGIPEKLFF

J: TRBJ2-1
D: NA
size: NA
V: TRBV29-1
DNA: TGCAGCGTTGGCATAAGCCATGAGCAGTTCTTC
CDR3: CSVGISHEQFF

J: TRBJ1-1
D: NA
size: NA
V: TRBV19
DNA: TGTGCCAGTAGCCCGAGGCGTGTTCTCGCTGAAGCTTTCTTT
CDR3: CASSPRRVLAEAFF

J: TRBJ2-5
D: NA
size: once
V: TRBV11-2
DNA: TGTGCCAGCAGCTTAGTTGGCGGGGGCGGAGAGACCCAGTACTTC
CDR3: CASSLVGGGGETQYF

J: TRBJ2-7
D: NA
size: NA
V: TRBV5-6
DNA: TGTGCCAGCAGCTCATTCAGATGGGGAAGCGAGCAGTACTTC
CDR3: CASSSFRWGSEQYF

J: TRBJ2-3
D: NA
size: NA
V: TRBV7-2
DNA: TGTGCCAGCAGCTTAGTACATCTGGCAGATACGCAGTATTTT
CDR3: CASSLVHLADTQYF

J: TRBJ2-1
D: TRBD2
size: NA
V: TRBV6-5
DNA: TGTGCCAGCAGTCCTAGCGGGGGGGCCTGGAATGAGCAGTTCTTC
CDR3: CASSPSGGAWNEQFF

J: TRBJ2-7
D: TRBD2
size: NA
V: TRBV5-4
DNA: TGTGCCAGCAGCGGGGGACTAGCGGGAGACGAGCAGTACTTC
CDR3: CASSGGLAGDEQYF

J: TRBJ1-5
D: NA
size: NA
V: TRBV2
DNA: TGTGCCAGCAGCGGCTCGCGAAATCAGCCCCAGCATTTT
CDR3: CASSGSRNQPQHF

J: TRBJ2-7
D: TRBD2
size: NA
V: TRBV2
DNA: TGTGCCAGCAGTGGGGGACTAGCGGGCAGCTACGAGCAGTACTTC
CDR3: CASSGGLAGSYEQYF

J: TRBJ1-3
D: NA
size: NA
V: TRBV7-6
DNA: TGTGCCAGCAGCTTTTCCCCACGGGGGGCCTCTGGAAACACCATATATTTT
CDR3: CASSFSPRGASGNTIYF

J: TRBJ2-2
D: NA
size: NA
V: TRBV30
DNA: TGTGCCTGGGGTCTCTGGACCGGGGAGCTGTTTTTT
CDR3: CAWGLWTGELFF

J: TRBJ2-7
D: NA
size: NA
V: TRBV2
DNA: TGTGCCAGCAGGCCCGACAGTTCCTACGAGCAGTACTTC
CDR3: CASRPDSSYEQYF

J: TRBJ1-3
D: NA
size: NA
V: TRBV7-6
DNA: TGTGCCAGCAGCTGGACAGACTCTGGAAACACCATATATTTT
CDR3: CASSWTDSGNTIYF

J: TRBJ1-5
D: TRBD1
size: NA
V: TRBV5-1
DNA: TGCGCCAGCAGCCTTGGACAGGGGGATCAGCCCCAGCATTTT
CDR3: CASSLGQGDQPQHF

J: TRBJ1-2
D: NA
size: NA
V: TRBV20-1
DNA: TGCAGTGCCGGACGGCGACGAGGCTACACCTTC
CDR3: CSAGRRRGYTF

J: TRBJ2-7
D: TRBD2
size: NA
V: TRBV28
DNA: TGTGCCAGCAGTTTCGGACTAGCGGGAGGTCAGTACGAGCAGTACTTC
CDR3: CASSFGLAGGQYEQYF

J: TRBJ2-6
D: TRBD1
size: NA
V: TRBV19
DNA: TGTGCCAGTAGTATTGGACAGGGGGTGTCTGGGGCCAACGTCCTGACTTTC
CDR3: CASSIGQGVSGANVLTF

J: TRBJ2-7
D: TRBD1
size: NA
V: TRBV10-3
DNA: TGTGCCATCAGTGAGGGGGGACAGGGGTACTACGAGCAGTACTTC
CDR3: CAISEGGQGYYEQYF

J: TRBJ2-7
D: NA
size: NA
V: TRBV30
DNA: TGTGCCTGGAGCCCTGGGGGGAGCTCCTACGAGCAGTACTTC
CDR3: CAWSPGGSSYEQYF

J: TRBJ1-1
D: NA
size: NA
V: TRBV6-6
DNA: TGTGCCAGTCCAAGAGGTGAAGCTTTCTTT
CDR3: CASPRGEAFF

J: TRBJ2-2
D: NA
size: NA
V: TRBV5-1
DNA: TGCGCCAGCAGCTGGGGCAGTTTGGACACCGGGGAGCTGTTTTTT
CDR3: CASSWGSLDTGELFF

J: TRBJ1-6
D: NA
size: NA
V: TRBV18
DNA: TGTGCCAGCTCACCCATAACTGGAGGGGGCTCCTATAATTCACCCCTCCACTTT
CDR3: CASSPITGGGSYNSPLHF

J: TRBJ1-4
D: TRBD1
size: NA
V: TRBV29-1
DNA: TGCAGCGTTGTCCAGGGGGCAGGTGAAAAACTGTTTTTT
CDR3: CSVVQGAGEKLFF

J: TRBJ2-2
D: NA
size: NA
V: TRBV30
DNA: TGTGCCTGGAGGAATCCCACGGGCGTCGGGGAGCTGTTTTTT
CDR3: CAWRNPTGVGELFF

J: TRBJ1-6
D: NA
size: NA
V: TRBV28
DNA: TGTGCCAGCAGTTCCCCCCCGGGGCAGGGCTCTTCACCCCTCCACTTT
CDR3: CASSSPPGQGSSPLHF

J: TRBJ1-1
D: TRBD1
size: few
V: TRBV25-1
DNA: TGTGCCAGCAGTGAATCGGGACAGCTAATGAACACTGAAGCTTTCTTT
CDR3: CASSESGQLMNTEAFF

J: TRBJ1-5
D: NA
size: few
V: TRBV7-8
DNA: TGTGCCAGCAGCTTAGATCGTGGGCCGTATCAGCCCCAGCATTTT
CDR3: CASSLDRGPYQPQHF

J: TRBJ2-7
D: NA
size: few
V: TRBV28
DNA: TGTGCCAGTGGGGTCCGGCAGTACTTC
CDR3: CASGVRQYF

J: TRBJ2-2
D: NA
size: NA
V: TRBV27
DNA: TGTGCCAGCAGTCAGACACCCTCTTCCGGGGAGCTGTTTTTT
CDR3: CASSQTPSSGELFF

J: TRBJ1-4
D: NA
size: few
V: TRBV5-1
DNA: TGCGCCAGCAGCGGGGACGGTAATGAAAAACTGTTTTTT
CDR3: CASSGDGNEKLFF

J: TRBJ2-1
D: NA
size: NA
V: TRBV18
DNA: TGTGCCAGCTCACCGGGACGGAACAATGAGCAGTTCTTC
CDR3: CASSPGRNNEQFF

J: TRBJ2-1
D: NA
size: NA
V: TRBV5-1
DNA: TGCGCCAGCAGCGCGGATACAGGTTACAATGAGCAGTTCTTC
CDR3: CASSADTGYNEQFF

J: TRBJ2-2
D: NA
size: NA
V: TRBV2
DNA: TGTGCCAGCAGTTCCGGATTCACCGGGGAGCTGTTTTTT
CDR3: CASSSGFTGELFF

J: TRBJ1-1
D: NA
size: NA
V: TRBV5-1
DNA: TGCGCCAGCAGCTTGGCGGTGCAGAACACTGAAGCTTTCTTT
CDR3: CASSLAVQNTEAFF

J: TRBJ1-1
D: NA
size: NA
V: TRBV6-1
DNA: TGTGCCAGCATCTCAGTCCCGGGACGGAACACTGAAGCTTTCTTT
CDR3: CASISVPGRNTEAFF

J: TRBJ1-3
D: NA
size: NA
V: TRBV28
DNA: TGTGCCAGCAGTCACAGGAATCGAAACACCATATATTTT
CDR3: CASSHRNRNTIYF

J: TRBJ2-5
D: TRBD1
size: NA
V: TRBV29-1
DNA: TGCAGCGGGGGACAGGGGTCGCAAGAGACCCAGTACTTC
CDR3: CSGGQGSQETQYF

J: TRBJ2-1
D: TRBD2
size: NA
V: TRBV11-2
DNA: TGTGCCAGCAGCCTCTACCTAGCGGGGGGGCCGAATGAGCAGTTCTTC
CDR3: CASSLYLAGGPNEQFF

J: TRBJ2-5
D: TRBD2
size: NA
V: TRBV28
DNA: TGTGCCAGCAGTACTCCCCCGGGAGGAAGAGAGACCCAGTACTTC
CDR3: CASSTPPGGRETQYF

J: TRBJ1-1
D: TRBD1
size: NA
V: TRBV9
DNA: TGTGCCAGCAGCTCATCCAGGGGGCAAGCTTTCTTT
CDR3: CASSSSRGQAFF

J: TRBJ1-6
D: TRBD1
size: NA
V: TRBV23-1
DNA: TGCGCCAGCAGTCAATCTAAGGAGGGGGCAGCAAGTAATTCACCCCTCCACTTT
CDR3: CASSQSKEGAASNSPLHF

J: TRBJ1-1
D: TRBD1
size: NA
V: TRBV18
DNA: TGTGCCAGCTCAAGCCAGGGGGAGGACACTGAAGCTTTCTTT
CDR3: CASSSQGEDTEAFF

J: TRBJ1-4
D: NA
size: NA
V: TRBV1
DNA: TGCACCAGCAGCCAAGACCCGGGGGCGCATCCGGGGGTAGGTGAAAAACTGTTTTTT
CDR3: CTSSQDPGAHPGVGEKLFF